A single sample gave rise to the 32 T cell receptor beta chains below, sequenced in a study of T-cell reconstitution after alpha-beta-depleted transplantation in children. Unique molecular identifiers were incorporated when the TCRbeta library was constructed. MiXCR was run by TCRdb on the PCR reads, yielding one entry per CDR3 protein. The sample yields around 300,000 distinct CDR3 sequences, 11% seen once. The material was peripheral blood, obtained 180 days after TCRalphabeta/CD19-depleted stem cell transplant. These receptors originate from a male patient between 2 and 15 years old who had a stem cell transplant for chronic granulomatous disease, so the T cells may come from the graft donor.

This clonotype was counted ten times or more. This rearrangement joins TRBV9 to TRBJ2-3; TRBD2 might be the D (6 bases). The CDR3 extends over 16 amino acids. Trimming removed 3 bases from V and 3 bases from J, with 17 bases in between. The germline CDR1 and CDR2 sequences are SGDLS and YYNGEE. The CDR3 DNA follows: TGTGCCAGCAGCGGAAGTCTTGCGGGGTGGACAGATACGCAGTATTTT. It translates to CASSGSLAGWTDTQYF.

Ten or more counts support this clonotype. The V call is TRBV20-1, the J call TRBJ1-4; D is unclear. The germline gives CDR1 DFQATT, CDR2 SNEGSKA (reference sequence). CDR3 length: 13 residues. The germline V and J ends were trimmed by 3 bases and 7 bases, with 12 bases remaining between them. The CDR3 sequence: CSASGVWGEKLFF. The CDR3 nucleotides read TGCAGTGCTAGCGGGGTTTGGGGTGAAAAACTGTTTTTT.

This clonotype was seen many times. V gene TRBV11-3 combines with J gene TRBJ2-2; D possibly corresponds to TRBD1 (6 bases). The germline V gene encodes CDR1 SGHNT and CDR2 YENEEA. CDR3 length: 16 amino acids. V was cut by 4 bases and J by 4 bases, with 16 bases left in between. The CDR3 sequence is CASSSHGGGSTGELFF. CDR3 nucleotide sequence: TGTGCCAGCAGCTCTCATGGGGGCGGAAGCACCGGGGAGCTGTTTTTT.

This clonotype has more than one count but fewer than ten. V usage is TRBV6-2 or TRBV6-3 and J usage is TRBJ1-5; D gene ambiguous. The germline V gene encodes CDR1 MNHEY and CDR2 SVGEGT. Between the trimmed V and J ends, which lost 1 base and 1 base, there was a span of 5 bases. The length of the CDR3 is 14 residues. In nucleotides, the CDR3 is TGTGCCAGCAGTTACTTCGAGAGCAATCAGCCCCAGCATTTT. This gives the protein CASSYFESNQPQHF.

This clonotype was observed at least ten times. The chain couples TRBV28 to TRBJ2-1; 9 positions agree with TRBD2. This CDR3 contains 14 residues. CDR1 is MDHEN, CDR2 SYDVKM, per germline. CDR3 protein: CATQTSGPRDEQFF. For the CDR3, the DNA is TGTGCTACCCAGACTAGCGGTCCTCGGGATGAGCAGTTCTTC. The full variable domain, in which reference TRBV28 and TRBJ2-1 provide the parts outside the CDR3, is DVKVTQSSRYLVKRTGEKVFLECVQDMDHENMFWYRQDPGLGLRLIYFSYDVKMKEKGDIPEGYSVSREKKERFSLILESASTNQTSMYLCATQTSGPRDEQFFGPGTRLTVL.

CDR3 sequence: CSARGGIGRSGNEQFF. The CDR3 DNA is TGCAGTGCTAGAGGTGGTATCGGGAGATCTGGCAATGAGCAGTTCTTC. The gene calls are TRBV20-1 and TRBJ2-1; possibly TRBD2 for D (6 bases). V lost 1 base, J lost 6 bases, and 19 bases lay in between. CDR1 and CDR2 (germline): DFQATT, SNEGSKA (reference sequence). This CDR3 contains 16 residues.

This clonotype was recorded at least ten times. This chain links TRBV10-3 with TRBJ2-3, with TRBD1 identical over 12 bases. Germline V gene lookup returns CDR1 ENHRY and CDR2 SYGVKD. The trim removed 0 bases at V and 9 bases at J, leaving 10 bases unmatched. This CDR3 has 17 residues. The CDR3 sequence: CAISESTRGQGAWTQYF. DNA of the CDR3: TGTGCCATCAGTGAGTCCACCCGGGGACAGGGGGCTTGGACGCAGTATTTT.

At least ten counts were recorded for this clonotype. The chain is built from TRBV27 and TRBJ2-7, with 7 bases that match TRBD1. After removal of 6 bases from V and 2 bases from J, the junction contained 10 bases not matched to a gene. Per germline, CDR1 MNHEY and CDR2 SMNVEV (reference sequence). The CDR3 runs 15 residues. The CDR3 region is CASSASGQPPYEQYF. The CDR3 DNA sequence: TGTGCCAGCAGCGCCTCGGGACAGCCTCCCTACGAGCAGTACTTC.

V is TRBV20-1 and J is TRBJ2-1, with D unresolved. V lost 2 bases to trimming and J lost 8 bases, with 16 bases between them. Germline V gene data show CDR1 as DFQATT and CDR2 as SNEGSKA (reference sequence). This CDR3 contains 14 residues. This CDR3 reads CSARIFPAFDEQFF. The DNA for the CDR3 is TGCAGTGCTAGAATCTTCCCCGCGTTCGATGAGCAGTTCTTC.

This clonotype was counted ten times or more. The J gene is TRBJ2-1, the V gene TRBV20-1; 9 nucleotides agree with TRBD2. Unmatched junction bases numbered 2, after V lost 5 bases and J lost 3 bases. The germline V gene has CDR1 DFQATT and CDR2 SNEGSKA (reference sequence). The CDR3 runs 13 residues. CDR3 nucleotide sequence: TGCAGTGCTCCGACTAGCGGCTACAATGAGCAGTTCTTC. It yields the protein CSAPTSGYNEQFF.

This clonotype showed up many times. V gene TRBV10-2 combines with J gene TRBJ2-1; 8 nucleotides agree with TRBD2. The junction had 3 bases not matched to a gene; V was cut back by 2 bases and J by 0 bases. This CDR3 has 16 amino acids. Germline assignment: CDR1 WSHSY and CDR2 SAAADI. The CDR3 loop reads CASSEPAGGSYNEQFF. Written as DNA, the CDR3 is TGCGCCAGCAGTGAGCCGGCGGGGGGCTCCTACAATGAGCAGTTCTTC.

This clonotype was seen repeatedly, ten times or more. The chain links TRBV29-1 to TRBJ2-1; a weak D match, TRBD1 (6 bases). V lost 6 bases, J lost 8 bases, and 26 bases lay in between. The CDR3 runs 16 residues. Germline V gene sequence: CDR1 SQVTM, CDR2 ANQGSEA. CDR3 sequence (DNA): TGCAGCGTCGCAAGGTGGGGGCAGGAGAATAACGATGAGCAGTTCTTC. Protein product: CSVARWGQENNDEQFF.

This clonotype was detected many times. This chain uses TRBV2 with TRBJ2-7; 8 bases align to TRBD1. J gave up 4 bases and V 6 bases, and 8 bases lay outside the gene matches. CDR3 size: 14 residues. Germline values: CDR1 SNHLY, CDR2 FYNNEI. This CDR3 reads CASRRGQAEYEQYF. The CDR3 DNA sequence: TGTGCCAGCAGGCGGGGACAGGCCGAATACGAGCAGTACTTC.

This clonotype was detected many times. This CDR3 reads CSARFPGTGSNSPLHF. Written as DNA, the CDR3 is TGCAGTGCTAGATTCCCCGGGACAGGGAGTAATTCACCCCTCCACTTT. This chain joins TRBV20-1 and TRBJ1-6; TRBD1 agrees at 9 bases. The CDR3 length is 16 residues. V shed 2 bases and J 6 bases; nucleotides not matched to a gene: 8. CDR1 is DFQATT and CDR2 is SNEGSKA in the germline V gene (reference sequence).

This clonotype was found many times. J is TRBJ1-1 and V is TRBV12-3 or TRBV12-4, with no clear D. V lost 6 bases to trimming and J lost 7 bases, with 12 bases between them. The CDR3 runs 12 residues. The chain's CDR3 is CASSTWGDEAFF. For the CDR3, the DNA is TGTGCCAGCAGCACCTGGGGAGATGAAGCTTTCTTT.

This clonotype was recorded many times. The gene calls are TRBV7-8 and TRBJ1-2; TRBD1 is a possible D gene (5 bases). Germline lookup yields CDR1 SGHVS and CDR2 FQNEAQ. V was clipped by 6 bases and J by 2 bases, with 10 bases between them. The CDR3 runs 13 residues. The CDR3 bases are TGTGCCAGCAGAGTGGCAGGGAACTATGGCTACACCTTC. Translated, it gives CASRVAGNYGYTF.

In this sample, this clonotype turned up many times. The chain links TRBV7-2 to TRBJ2-2; D is uncertain. The CDR3 spans 15 residues. Germline loops: CDR1 SGHTA, CDR2 FQGNSA. V was clipped by 4 bases and J by 6 bases, with 15 bases between them. CDR3 region: CASSSALGRPGELFF. The CDR3 nucleotides read TGTGCCAGCAGCTCCGCCCTTGGACGCCCCGGGGAGCTGTTTTTT.

This clonotype has at least ten counts. This chain connects TRBV4-1 to TRBJ1-2, with D tentatively TRBD1 (5 bases). The CDR3 is 15 residues long. Trimming cost V 1 base and J 1 base, with 10 bases left between them. Germline V CDR1 and CDR2: MGHRA, YSYEKL. The CDR3 coding sequence is TGCGCCAGCAGCCAAGGGGACGGCCTTAACTATGGCTACACCTTC. This codes for CASSQGDGLNYGYTF.

This clonotype was recorded at least ten times. The junction departs from germline at one end; a sequencing error may be responsible. V is TRBV5-1 and J is TRBJ2-5; D gene ambiguous. Looked up from germline, CDR1 is SGHRS and CDR2 is YFSETQ. This CDR3 is built from 11 residues. This chain's CDR3 is CASSFKETQYF. As DNA, the CDR3 is TGTGCCAGCAGCTTTAAAGAGACCCAGTACTTC.

This clonotype was counted at least ten times. The chain combines TRBV20-1 with TRBJ2-3, with 9 bases that match TRBD2. Per germline, CDR1 DFQATT and CDR2 SNEGSKA (reference sequence). With 0 bases clipped from V and 0 bases from J, the junction kept 4 bases outside the gene matches. The CDR3 spans 16 residues. The chain's CDR3 is CSARELLAGSTDTQYF. For the CDR3, the DNA is TGCAGTGCTAGAGAGTTACTAGCGGGTAGCACAGATACGCAGTATTTT.

A note on this clonotype: Since a much larger clone is just one base distant, this may be a read error. The chain links TRBV25-1 to TRBJ1-1, with 9 nucleotides matching TRBD1. After removal of 4 bases from V and 3 bases from J, the junction contained 6 bases not matched to a gene. The CDR3 has 15 amino acids. Germline CDR1 reads MGHDK; CDR2 reads SYGVNS. The CDR3 coding sequence is TGTGCCAGCAGTGTTTGGGACAGGGAGGACACTGAAGCTTTCTTT. Translation gives CASSVWDREDTEAFF.

Details on this clonotype: Since a much larger clone is just one base distant, this may be a read error. The chain has TRBV6-2 or TRBV6-3 and TRBJ2-1; 11 bases fit TRBD2. CDR1 is MNHEY and CDR2 is SVGEGT in the germline V gene. V lost 4 bases, J lost 8 bases, and 7 bases stayed unmatched. The CDR3 contains 15 residues. CDR3 sequence: CASSLSSGGAHEQFF. The CDR3 DNA sequence: TGTGCCAGCAGTTTGAGTAGCGGGGGGGCTCATGAGCAGTTCTTC.

This clonotype has a count of ten or more. The V and J genes are TRBV18 and TRBJ2-1, with TRBD2 identical over 7 bases. This CDR3 comprises 11 residues. After removal of 7 bases from V and 7 bases from J, the junction contained 1 base not matched to a gene. CDR1 and CDR2 from the germline V gene are KGHSH and LQKENI. CDR3 DNA sequence: TGTGCCAGCTGGGGAGGGAATGAGCAGTTCTTC. Amino acid sequence: CASWGGNEQFF.

This clonotype was seen many times. V is TRBV5-1 and J is TRBJ1-1, with D perhaps TRBD1 (5 bases). This CDR3 has 16 amino acids. CDR1 is SGHRS and CDR2 is YFSETQ in the germline V gene. Trimming stripped 4 bases from V and 5 bases from J, with 21 bases between. The CDR3 DNA is TGCGCCAGCAGCCCTGGGACGAAAGTGGGGGGAACTGAAGCTTTCTTT. It specifies CASSPGTKVGGTEAFF.

This clonotype was detected many times. This chain links TRBV4-3 with TRBJ2-2; possible D gene TRBD1, 5 bases. Between the trimmed V and J ends, which lost 0 bases and 5 bases, there was a span of 19 bases. The germline gives CDR1 LGHNA, CDR2 YSLEER. The CDR3 length is 18 residues. The DNA for the CDR3 is TGCGCCAGCAGCCAAGAATCAGGGTGGGGTCCGACGACCGGGGAGCTGTTTTTT. It codes for CASSQESGWGPTTGELFF.

This clonotype was counted many times. DNA of the CDR3: TGTGCCAGCAGCCAAGATGTTCTGGCGGCCCCACATGAGCAGTTCTTC. This gives the protein CASSQDVLAAPHEQFF. The chain is built from TRBV4-2 and TRBJ2-1; the D is unclear. This CDR3 contains 16 residues. The V end was cut by 0 bases, the J end by 8 bases, with 17 bases between. Germline lookup yields CDR1 LGHNA and CDR2 YNFKEQ.

In its sample, this clonotype was seen many times. This rearrangement joins TRBV20-1 to TRBJ2-5, with TRBD2 matching over 12 bases. CDR1 and CDR2 from the germline V gene are DFQATT and SNEGSKA (reference sequence). V trimming: 3 bases; J trimming: 4 bases; junction bases outside the gene matches: 6. The CDR3 consists of 15 residues. CDR3 sequence reads: CSASMTSGSRETQYF. The CDR3 DNA sequence: TGCAGTGCTAGCATGACTAGCGGGAGCAGAGAGACCCAGTACTTC.

Many counts were recorded for this clonotype. V and J are TRBV5-1 and TRBJ1-2; D perhaps matches TRBD1 (5 bases). V was pared by 0 bases and J by 0 bases, with 15 bases between. Germline assignment: CDR1 SGHRS and CDR2 YFSETQ. The CDR3 contains 17 residues. CDR3 loop: CASSLDTGFRANYGYTF. The CDR3 DNA reads as TGCGCCAGCAGCTTGGATACAGGTTTCCGAGCTAACTATGGCTACACCTTC. Looking up the rest from reference TRBV5-1 and TRBJ1-2 gives the full variable domain: KAGVTQTPRYLIKTRGQQVTLSCSPISGHRSVSWYQQTPGQGLQFLFEYFSETQRNKGNFPGRFSGRQFSNSRSEMNVSTLELGDSALYLCASSLDTGFRANYGYTFGSGTRLTVV.

This clonotype came up many times. The CDR3 DNA sequence: TGTGCCAGCAGTGATATAACGGGAGGGCCGACAGATACGCAGTATTTT. Its protein product is CASSDITGGPTDTQYF. J is TRBJ2-3 and V is TRBV2; 8 nucleotides align to TRBD2. Germline loops: CDR1 SNHLY, CDR2 FYNNEI. The CDR3 has 16 amino acids. The V and J ends lost 3 bases and 3 bases, in that order; junction bases with no gene match: 8.

This clonotype was counted ten times or more. The chain has TRBV5-1 and TRBJ2-3; D assignment may be TRBD1 or TRBD2 (5 bases each). The V gene's germline CDR1 is SGHRS and CDR2 YFSETQ. V lost 2 bases to trimming and J lost 3 bases, with 10 bases between them. CDR3 length equals 14 residues. The CDR3 reads CASSFEGSTDTQYF. The CDR3 DNA follows: TGCGCCAGCAGCTTTGAGGGGTCTACAGATACGCAGTATTTT.

CDR3 coding DNA: TGTGCCACCAGTCCCCCCCGGTCTCAGGGCCGGGAGCTGTTTTTT. Translated, it gives CATSPPRSQGRELFF. V is TRBV24-1 and J is TRBJ2-2; TRBD1 might be the D (5 bases). Germline V lookup: CDR1 KGHDR, CDR2 SFDVKD. CDR3 length: 15 residues. The V gene lost 6 bases and the J gene lost 9 bases, with 19 bases spanning the gap.

This clonotype was counted ten times or more. This chain links TRBV5-1 with TRBJ1-2, with unresolved D. The CDR3 is 14 amino acids. V gave up 2 bases and J gave up 4 bases, with 12 bases separating them. Per germline, CDR1 SGHRS and CDR2 YFSETQ. The CDR3 spells CASSFWTVRYGYTF. The CDR3 DNA reads TGCGCCAGCAGCTTCTGGACGGTTCGCTATGGCTACACCTTC. The whole variable domain, remainder taken from reference TRBV5-1 and TRBJ1-2, is KAGVTQTPRYLIKTRGQQVTLSCSPISGHRSVSWYQQTPGQGLQFLFEYFSETQRNKGNFPGRFSGRQFSNSRSEMNVSTLELGDSALYLCASSFWTVRYGYTFGSGTRLTVV.